Listed below are T cell receptor beta chains from one sample, sequenced in a study of blood T cells in healthy people across ages. TCRdb independently ran MiXCR on the 5' RACE reads; one entry per CDR3 protein. The profile shows 1.2 million to 1.5 million distinct CDR3 sequences, around two fifths of them singletons. Sequenced sample: blood. These receptors were obtained from a woman under 30 in good health. The CDR3 runs from the conserved cysteine through the conserved F or W. The D gene is left open where the match is weak. For some rows the clone size is stated as once, few or many, or as a class when expanded; others skip it.

clone size,D gene,J gene,CDR3 length,V gene,CDR3 DNA,CDR3 protein
NA,NA,TRBJ1-4,14,TRBV2,TGTGCCAGCAGTGACCCCCGGGCCGATGAAAAACTGTTTTTT,CASSDPRADEKLFF
few,NA,TRBJ1-6,14,TRBV12-3/TRBV12-4,NA,CASSTSTRNSPLHF
few,NA,TRBJ2-7,12,TRBV4-1,TGCGCCAGCAGCCACGTGATGGGTGAGCAGTACTTC,CASSHVMGEQYF
few,NA,TRBJ1-5,14,TRBV6-1,TGTGCCAGCACTGTGAACCTGCGGAATCAGCCCCAGCATTTT,CASTVNLRNQPQHF
NA,NA,TRBJ1-2,16,TRBV7-8,TGTGCCAGCAGCTTACGGTCGTTACCAGCTAACTATGGCTACACCTTC,CASSLRSLPANYGYTF
NA,TRBD2,TRBJ2-1,13,TRBV20-1,TGCAGTGCTAACGCGGGGGGGCACAATGAGCAGTTCTTC,CSANAGGHNEQFF
NA,TRBD1,TRBJ1-6,14,TRBV7-9,TGTGCCAGCAGAGGGACAGGGGTAAATTCACCCCTCCACTTT,CASRGTGVNSPLHF
few,TRBD1,TRBJ2-7,16,TRBV29-1,TGCAGCGTTGAAGAGGTGACAGGGTTGAGCTCCTACGAGCAGTACTTC,CSVEEVTGLSSYEQYF
NA,NA,TRBJ2-3,13,TRBV6-1,TGTGCCAGCAGGAGGTTTCCCACAGATACGCAGTATTTT,CASRRFPTDTQYF
few,NA,TRBJ2-4,14,TRBV9,TGTGCCAGCAGCCCCCAACCGCAGACGGACATTCAGTACTTC,CASSPQPQTDIQYF
NA,NA,TRBJ2-3,11,TRBV20-1,TGCAGTGCGTACGGGACTTATACGCAGTATTTT,CSAYGTYTQYF
NA,NA,TRBJ2-1,14,TRBV6-2/TRBV6-3,TGTGCCAGCAGTTACTCGAGTTTCGTCAATGAGCAGTTCTTC,CASSYSSFVNEQFF
few,NA,TRBJ2-5,14,TRBV14,TGTGCCAGCAGCCAAGATTGGCCCCAAGAGACCCAGTACTTC,CASSQDWPQETQYF
NA,TRBD1,TRBJ1-5,15,TRBV3-1,TGTGCCAGCAGCCAAGGGACAGGTTATAATCAGCCCCAGCATTTT,CASSQGTGYNQPQHF
few,NA,TRBJ2-3,14,TRBV11-2,TGTGCCAGCAGCTTAGGAATGGCGTCAGATACGCAGTATTTT,CASSLGMASDTQYF
NA,NA,TRBJ2-4,15,TRBV28,TGTGCCAGCAGCGACTGGTTGGGGGCCAAAAACATTCAGTACTTC,CASSDWLGAKNIQYF
NA,NA,TRBJ2-7,13,TRBV20-1,TGCAGTGCTAGAAAACCGGGAGCCTGCGAGCAGTACTTC,CSARKPGACEQYF
NA,TRBD2,TRBJ2-7,16,TRBV12-3/TRBV12-4,TGTGCCAGCACCACGGGACCAGCGGGAGCCCCATACGAGCAGTACTTC,CASTTGPAGAPYEQYF
few,NA,TRBJ2-2,16,TRBV20-1,TGCAGTGCTAGAGATGAAGGGGTCTCGAACACCGGGGAGCTGTTTTTT,CSARDEGVSNTGELFF
few,TRBD2,TRBJ2-1,14,TRBV6-2/TRBV6-3,TGTGCCAGCAGTTACCGGGGGGTGAGGAATGAGCAGTTCTTC,CASSYRGVRNEQFF
NA,TRBD1,TRBJ1-4,17,TRBV4-1,TGCGCCAGCAGCCAAGTGACCAGGGGGCATACTAATGAAAAACTGTTTTTT,CASSQVTRGHTNEKLFF
NA,TRBD2,TRBJ2-7,15,TRBV12-3/TRBV12-4,TGTGCCAGCACCATGGGGGTAGCGGGGGGCGACGAGCAGTACTTC,CASTMGVAGGDEQYF
NA,NA,TRBJ1-2,14,TRBV5-1,TGCGCCAGCAGCTCGATCGGGGGGGTGTATGGCTACACCTTC,CASSSIGGVYGYTF
NA,NA,TRBJ2-7,14,TRBV30,TGTGCCTGGAGCCCCAAAATTGGGGCCTACGAGCAGTACTTC,CAWSPKIGAYEQYF
NA,NA,TRBJ1-1,16,TRBV20-1,TGCAGTGCTAACCTTGGACGGCGTTCGATGAACACTGAAGCTTTCTTT,CSANLGRRSMNTEAFF
few,NA,TRBJ2-5,15,TRBV4-1,TGCGCCAGCAGCCAAGCGGCGCTTGTGAGAGAGACCCAGTACTTC,CASSQAALVRETQYF
NA,NA,TRBJ1-5,14,TRBV20-1,TGCAGTGCTAGGCAACAGAATAGCAATCAGCCCCAGCATTTT,CSARQQNSNQPQHF
NA,NA,TRBJ2-1,12,TRBV6-1,TGTGCCAGCAGTAGAGTGGACAATGAGCAGTTCTTC,CASSRVDNEQFF
many,NA,TRBJ2-3,15,TRBV12-3/TRBV12-4,TGTGCCAGCAGTTTAGGGGTCGCAGGGTTAGATACGCAGTATTTT,CASSLGVAGLDTQYF
NA,TRBD2,TRBJ2-5,17,TRBV12-3/TRBV12-4,TGTGCCAGTAAGACTAGCGGGAGGGGGGGCCTACAAGAGACCCAGTACTTC,CASKTSGRGGLQETQYF
NA,NA,TRBJ2-7,14,TRBV6-5,TGTGCCAGCAGCCACTTGGACAGTCACTACGAGCAGTACTTC,CASSHLDSHYEQYF
NA,NA,TRBJ2-3,15,TRBV28,TGTGCCAGCAGCCCAGCCGGGATACATTCAGATACGCAGTATTTT,CASSPAGIHSDTQYF
many,NA,TRBJ2-7,11,TRBV29-1,TGCAGCGCCCTGGGGCCCTACGAGCAGTACTTC,CSALGPYEQYF
NA,NA,TRBJ2-3,15,TRBV2,TGTGCCAGCAGTGACAGAGGCGCTCGCACAGATACGCAGTATTTT,CASSDRGARTDTQYF
few,NA,TRBJ2-1,14,TRBV29-1,TGCAGCGTTGAAGATTGGTCGGAGGACAATGAGCAGTTCTTC,CSVEDWSEDNEQFF
NA,TRBD1,TRBJ1-4,14,TRBV20-1,TGCAGTGCTAGAGGCCAGGGGGTTCGTGAAAAACTGTTTTTT,CSARGQGVREKLFF
few,NA,TRBJ2-3,13,TRBV2,TGTGCCAGCAGTGACTGGGAAACAGATACGCAGTATTTT,CASSDWETDTQYF